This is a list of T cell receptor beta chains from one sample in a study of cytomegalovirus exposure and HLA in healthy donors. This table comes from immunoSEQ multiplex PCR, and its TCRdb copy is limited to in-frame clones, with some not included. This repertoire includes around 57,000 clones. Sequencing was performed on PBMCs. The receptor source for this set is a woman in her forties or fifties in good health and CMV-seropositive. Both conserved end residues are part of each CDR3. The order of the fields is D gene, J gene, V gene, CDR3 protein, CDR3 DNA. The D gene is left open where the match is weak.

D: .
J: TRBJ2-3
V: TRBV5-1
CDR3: CASSKQDTDTQYF
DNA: TGCGCCAGCAGCAAACAAGACACAGATACGCAGTATTTT

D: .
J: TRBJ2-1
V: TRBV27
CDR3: CASSLTGLQTAEQFF
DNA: TGTGCCAGCAGTTTAACGGGACTGCAGACGGCGGAGCAGTTCTTC

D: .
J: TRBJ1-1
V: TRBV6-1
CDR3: CASTPGGLNTEAFF
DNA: TGTGCCAGCACCCCTGGAGGATTGAACACTGAAGCTTTCTTT

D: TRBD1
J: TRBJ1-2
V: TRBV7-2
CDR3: CASSVDRVYGYTF
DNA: TGTGCCAGCAGCGTTGACAGGGTCTATGGCTACACCTTC

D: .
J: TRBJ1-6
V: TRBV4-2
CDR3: CASSQELPQEPPLHF
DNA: TGTGCCAGCAGCCAAGAGTTACCTCAGGAACCACCCCTCCACTTT

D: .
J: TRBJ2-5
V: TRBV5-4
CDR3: CASSLAVAEGTQYF
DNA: TGTGCCAGCAGCTTGGCCGTCGCGGAGGGGACCCAGTACTTC

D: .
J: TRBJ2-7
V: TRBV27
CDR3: CASMRLSPYEQYF
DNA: TGTGCCAGCATGAGATTATCGCCTTACGAGCAGTACTTC

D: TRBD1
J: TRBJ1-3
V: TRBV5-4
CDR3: CASSQQGAGNTIYF
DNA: TGTGCCAGCAGCCAACAGGGGGCTGGAAACACCATATATTTT

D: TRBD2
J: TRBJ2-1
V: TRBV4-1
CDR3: CASSRIGGTSGRVANEQFF
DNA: TGCGCCAGCAGCCGAATTGGCGGGACTAGCGGGAGGGTTGCGAATGAGCAGTTCTTC

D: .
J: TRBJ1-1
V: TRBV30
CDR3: CAWSLGGNAEAFF
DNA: TGTGCCTGGAGTCTGGGGGGGAACGCTGAAGCTTTCTTT

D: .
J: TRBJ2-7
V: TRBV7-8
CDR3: CASSPFSGYEQYF
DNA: TGTGCCAGCAGCCCTTTCAGTGGTTACGAGCAGTACTTC

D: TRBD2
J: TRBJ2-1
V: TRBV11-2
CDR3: CASSLDPGGYNEQFF
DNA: TGTGCCAGCAGCTTAGACCCGGGGGGATACAATGAGCAGTTCTTC

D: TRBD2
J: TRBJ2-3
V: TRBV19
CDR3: CASSISGGTTDTQYF
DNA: TGTGCCAGTAGTATAAGCGGGGGAACCACAGATACGCAGTATTTT

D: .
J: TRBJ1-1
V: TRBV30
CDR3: CAWSRGTEAFF
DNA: TGTGCCTGGAGTAGAGGCACCGAAGCTTTCTTT

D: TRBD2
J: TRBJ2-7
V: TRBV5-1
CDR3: CASSPPSGSGDEQYF
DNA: TGCGCCAGCAGCCCACCTAGCGGGAGTGGGGACGAGCAGTACTTC

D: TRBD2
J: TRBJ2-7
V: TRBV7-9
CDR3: CASSLSGGTLYEQYF
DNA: TGTGCCAGCAGCCTTAGCGGGGGGACTCTCTACGAGCAGTACTTC

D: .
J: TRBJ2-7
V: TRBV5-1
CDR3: CASSQTNRGINEQYF
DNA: TGCGCCAGCAGCCAAACCAACCGGGGTATAAACGAGCAGTACTTC